The 25 T cell receptor beta chains reported below all come from one sample, sequenced in a study of early T cells in non-severe SARS-CoV-2 infection. In TCRdb, the 5' RACE reads were re-called with MiXCR into one record per CDR3 protein. Counted here are 40,000 to 60,000 distinct CDR3 sequences, approximately 12% occurring once; the ten biggest clones make up 9.1%. The sequencing sample was made of whole blood. The receptors shown here come from an adult who was a healthcare worker with PCR-confirmed SARS-CoV-2 infection or an uninfected control (not recorded which).

This clonotype was counted at least ten times. This rearrangement joins TRBV7-3 to TRBJ2-1, with TRBD2 identical over 11 bases. Germline V gene lookup returns CDR1 SGHTA and CDR2 FQGTGA. This CDR3 contains 15 residues. The V and J ends lost 6 bases and 5 bases, in that order; junction bases with no gene match: 6. In DNA, the CDR3 is TGTGCCAGCAGTGGCGGGACTAGCGGAGACAATGAGCAGTTCTTC. It translates to CASSGGTSGDNEQFF.

The chain combines TRBV14 with TRBJ2-7; D not certain. With 0 bases removed from V and 6 bases from J, the gap between germline ends came to 6 bases. Germline V gives CDR1 SGHDN, CDR2 FVKESK. The CDR3 extends over 12 amino acids. The CDR3 DNA is TGTGCCAGCAGCCAAGAGGTTGCCGAGCAGTACTTC. This sequence encodes CASSQEVAEQYF.

This clonotype was seen at least ten times. The chain has TRBV2 and TRBJ1-1; D not certain. Germline V gene data show CDR1 as SNHLY and CDR2 as FYNNEI. This CDR3 spans 14 amino acids. Trimming stripped 5 bases from V and 10 bases from J, with 20 bases between. CDR3 DNA sequence: TGTGCCAGCAGTCTGAGCAAAAAGGAAAGCTCAGCTTTCTTT. Translating gives CASSLSKKESSAFF.

The J gene is TRBJ1-5, the V gene TRBV24-1; 9 nucleotides agree with TRBD1. V lost 3 bases, J lost 5 bases, and 1 base stayed unmatched. This CDR3 has 14 amino acids. CDR1 is KGHDR and CDR2 is SFDVKD in the germline V gene. CDR3 nucleotides: TGTGCCACCAGTGATAGGGACAGGGATCAGCCCCAGCATTTT. Translated, it gives CATSDRDRDQPQHF.

This clonotype has ten or more counts. This chain joins TRBV12-3 or TRBV12-4 and TRBJ2-5; 10 nucleotides align to TRBD2. Trimming removed 3 bases from V and 9 bases from J; junction bases left unmatched: 4. The CDR3 has 13 residues. CDR3 DNA: TGTGCCAGCAGTTTGGGACTAGCGAAGGCCCAGTACTTC. Translating gives CASSLGLAKAQYF.

This clonotype occurred a few times. This chain links TRBV15 with TRBJ1-6, with D hard to call. Germline V CDR1 and CDR2: LNHNV, YYDKDF (reference sequence). This CDR3 is 12 amino acids long. Deletions cut 0 bases from V and 8 bases from J, with 2 bases between. CDR3 sequence reads: CATSRDDSPLHF. CDR3 DNA sequence: TGTGCCACCAGCAGAGACGATTCACCCCTCCACTTT.

This clonotype was counted at least ten times. V usage is TRBV9 and J usage is TRBJ1-5; no definite D call. CDR1 is SGDLS and CDR2 is YYNGEE in the germline V gene. The CDR3 runs to 15 residues. V was pared by 3 bases and J by 2 bases, with 12 bases between. CDR3 region: CASSASPWGNQPQHF. The CDR3 DNA reads as TGTGCCAGCAGCGCAAGTCCATGGGGCAATCAGCCCCAGCATTTT.

The chain employs TRBV12-2 and TRBJ1-4; the table names TRBD1, a call not compared with the DNA. TRBV12-2 is described as a pseudogene. CDR3 length: 14 amino acids. The CDR3 DNA reads as TGTGCAAGTCGCTTAGGAACAGGTCCAGGGAAACTGTTTTTT. Translating it yields CASRLGTGPGKLFF.

V usage is TRBV9 and J usage is TRBJ2-4, with TRBD1 matching over 8 bases. CDR3 length: 15 amino acids. The junction had 4 bases not matched to a gene; V was cut back by 0 bases and J by 5 bases. Germline-derived CDR1 and CDR2 are SGDLS and YYNGEE. The CDR3 DNA follows: TGTGCCAGCAGCGTAGCACAGGGGGGCCAAAACATTCAGTACTTC. Translating it yields CASSVAQGGQNIQYF.

The chain couples TRBV29-1 to TRBJ1-1; D possibly corresponds to TRBD1 (6 bases). CDR3 length: 14 amino acids. The germline CDR1 and CDR2 sequences are SQVTM and ANQGSEA. The V gene lost 6 bases and the J gene lost 0 bases, with 14 bases spanning the gap. The CDR3 loop is CSVDRSGMNTEAFF. For the CDR3, the DNA is TGCAGCGTAGACAGGTCGGGGATGAACACTGAAGCTTTCTTT. Looking up the rest from reference TRBV29-1 and TRBJ1-1 gives the full variable domain: SAVISQKPSRDICQRGTSLTIQCQVDSQVTMMFWYRQQPGQSLTLIATANQGSEATYESGFVIDKFPISRPNLTFSTLTVSNMSPEDSSIYLCSVDRSGMNTEAFFGQGTRLTVV.

This chain uses TRBV7-9 with TRBJ1-1; D is possibly TRBD1 (5 bases). V gave up 6 bases and J gave up 6 bases, with 11 bases separating them. Germline V CDR1 and CDR2: SEHNR, FQNEAQ (reference sequence). CDR3 length equals 12 residues. For the CDR3, the DNA is TGTGCCAGCAGAGGGACTTTTCCTGAAGCTTTCTTT. It translates to CASRGTFPEAFF.

This clonotype was seen only a few times. The chain employs TRBV11-2 and TRBJ2-5; no firm D call. CDR3 length: 13 residues. Germline V gene data show CDR1 as SGHAT and CDR2 as FQNNGV. V was shortened by 5 bases and J by 5 bases, with 12 bases between the two germline ends. In DNA form, the CDR3 reads TGTGCCAGCAGCCCCCACGGTCCGGAGACCCAGTACTTC. It encodes CASSPHGPETQYF.

This clonotype has a count of ten or more. The CDR3 region is CAWSWTGYGYTF. CDR3 nucleotide sequence: TGTGCCTGGAGTTGGACAGGGTATGGCTACACCTTC. The chain joins TRBV30 to TRBJ1-2, with TRBD1 matching 8 bases. Germline CDR1 reads GTSNPN; CDR2 reads SVGIG (reference sequence). The J segment lost 5 bases and the V segment lost 2 bases, leaving 1 base of the junction unmatched. The CDR3 contains 12 residues.

The chain uses TRBV5-1 and TRBJ2-1, with 7 bases matching TRBD2. This CDR3 region has 17 residues. Trimming cost V 4 bases and J 1 base; bases outside gene matches: 11. CDR1 is SGHRS and CDR2 is YFSETQ in the germline V gene. The CDR3 sequence is CASSPLAGPGSYNEQFF. For the CDR3, the DNA is TGCGCCAGCAGCCCGTTAGCGGGCCCGGGATCCTACAATGAGCAGTTCTTC.

This clonotype has more than one count but fewer than ten. The chain joins TRBV20-1 to TRBJ2-1, with TRBD2 matching 12 bases. This CDR3 region has 14 residues. J gave up 2 bases and V 4 bases, and 0 bases lay outside the gene matches. Germline V gives CDR1 DFQATT, CDR2 SNEGSKA (reference sequence). The CDR3 reads CSATSGGAYNEQFF. The CDR3 DNA follows: TGCAGTGCTACTAGCGGGGGGGCCTACAATGAGCAGTTCTTC.

J is TRBJ2-2 and V is TRBV7-9; maybe TRBD2 (5 bases). This CDR3 contains 16 residues. Germline V lookup: CDR1 SEHNR, CDR2 FQNEAQ (reference sequence). Trimming took off 5 bases at V and 0 bases at J, with 13 bases between the two ends. For the CDR3, the DNA is TGTGCCAGCAGCCCTCCCGGACTCTCGAACACCGGGGAGCTGTTTTTT. It codes for CASSPPGLSNTGELFF.

The chain is built from TRBV20-1 and TRBJ1-5; 7 bases agree with TRBD1. Germline V gene lookup returns CDR1 DFQATT and CDR2 SNEGSKA (reference sequence). This CDR3 is 13 amino acids long. V was clipped by 6 bases and J by 6 bases; unmatched bases: 8. The chain's CDR3 is CSAPGGGSQPQHF. The CDR3 DNA sequence: TGCAGTGCCCCAGGAGGGGGCAGTCAGCCCCAGCATTTT.

This clonotype appeared a few times. The V and J genes are TRBV4-3 and TRBJ2-3; D assignment may be TRBD1 or TRBD2 (5 bases each). V shed 1 base and J shed 0 bases, with 20 bases lying between them. The CDR3 is 19 amino acids. In germline, CDR1 is LGHNA, CDR2 YSLEER. This CDR3 reads CASSQGGTRGGSSTDTQYF. The CDR3 DNA reads as TGCGCCAGCAGCCAAGGAGGGACGAGGGGTGGGTCTAGCACAGATACGCAGTATTTT.

This clonotype was picked up many times. The genes are TRBV5-1 and TRBJ2-4; D not resolved. Trimming left V 0 bases short and J 7 bases short, with 5 bases between. In germline, CDR1 is SGHRS, CDR2 YFSETQ. The CDR3 runs to 12 residues. CDR3 loop: CASSLEDNIQYF. The DNA for the CDR3 is TGCGCCAGCAGCTTGGAGGACAACATTCAGTACTTC.

This clonotype showed up just a few times. V is TRBV5-1 and J is TRBJ1-1; D might be TRBD1 (5 bases). Germline CDR1 SGHRS, CDR2 YFSETQ. The V end was cut by 0 bases, the J end by 7 bases, with 13 bases between. This CDR3 has 14 amino acids. CDR3 in amino acids: CASSLAVGASEAFF. DNA for the CDR3: TGCGCCAGCAGCTTGGCCGTCGGGGCTAGTGAAGCTTTCTTT.

This clonotype is classed as medium-sized. This chain connects TRBV5-5 to TRBJ1-2; D is unresolved. V lost 4 bases to trimming and J lost 2 bases, with 12 bases between them. CDR1 is SGHKS and CDR2 is YYEKEE in the germline V gene (reference sequence). CDR3 size: 14 residues. The chain's CDR3 is CASSPDPLNYGYTF. The CDR3, as DNA: TGTGCCAGCAGCCCGGACCCGCTAAACTATGGCTACACCTTC.

This chain links TRBV29-1 with TRBJ1-2; D unresolved. CDR3 length: 10 residues. The germline V gene has CDR1 SQVTM and CDR2 ANQGSEA. The V gene lost 6 bases and the J gene lost 4 bases, with 6 bases spanning the gap. CDR3: CSVLGYGYTF. In DNA, the CDR3 is TGCAGCGTGTTGGGCTATGGCTACACCTTC.

This clonotype was counted ten times or more. V and J are TRBV7-6 and TRBJ2-1; 8 bases line up with TRBD2. CDR1 and CDR2 from the germline V gene are SGHVS and FNYEAQ. V was pared by 5 bases and J by 8 bases, with 14 bases of the junction left unmatched. This CDR3 has 16 residues. The CDR3 region is CASSARAGAELDEQFF. In DNA, the CDR3 is TGTGCCAGCAGCGCCCGAGCGGGAGCGGAGTTGGATGAGCAGTTCTTC.

This clonotype was seen many times. V usage is TRBV4-3 and J usage is TRBJ2-1; the D gene is possibly TRBD2 (6 bases). V lost 4 bases to trimming and J lost 10 bases, with 14 bases between them. CDR1 is LGHNA and CDR2 is YSLEER in the germline V gene. The CDR3 is 13 amino acids. The CDR3 nucleotides are TGCGCCAGCAGCCGCGGGACCCAACAAGAGCAGTTCTTC. Translating gives CASSRGTQQEQFF.

This clonotype showed up many times. The CDR3 region is CASSWTGTSGTYEQYF. CDR3 DNA: TGCGCCAGCAGCTGGACCGGGACTAGCGGAACCTACGAGCAGTACTTC. The rearrangement uses TRBV5-1 and TRBJ2-7, with TRBD2 matching 11 bases. In germline, CDR1 is SGHRS, CDR2 YFSETQ. The ends lost 3 bases at V and 2 bases at J; junction bases unmatched: 7. The CDR3 covers 16 residues.